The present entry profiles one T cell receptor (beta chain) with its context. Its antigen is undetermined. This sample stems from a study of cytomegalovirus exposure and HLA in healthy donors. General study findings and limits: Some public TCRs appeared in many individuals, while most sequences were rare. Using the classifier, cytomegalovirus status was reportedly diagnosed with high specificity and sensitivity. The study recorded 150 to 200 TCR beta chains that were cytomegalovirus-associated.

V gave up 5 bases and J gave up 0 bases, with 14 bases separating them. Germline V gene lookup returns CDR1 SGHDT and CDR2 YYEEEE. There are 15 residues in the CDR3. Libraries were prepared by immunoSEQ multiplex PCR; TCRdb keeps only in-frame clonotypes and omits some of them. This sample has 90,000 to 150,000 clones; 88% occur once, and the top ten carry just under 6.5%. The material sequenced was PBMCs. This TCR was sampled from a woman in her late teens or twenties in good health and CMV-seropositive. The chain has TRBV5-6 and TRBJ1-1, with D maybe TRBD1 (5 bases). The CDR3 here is CASSFGAALNTEAFF. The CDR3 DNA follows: TGTGCCAGCAGTTTTGGGGCTGCTTTGAACACTGAAGCTTTCTTT.